This T cell receptor beta chain derives from a study of blood T cells in healthy people across ages. A sample-barcoded 5' primer and a J-beta primer mix were used in a second PCR of about 7 to 12 cycles. TCRdb used MiXCR to reprocess the 5' RACE reads, holding one entry per CDR3 protein. The table shows 590,000 or so distinct CDR3 sequences, with approximately 30% occurring only once. The CDR3 is made up of 16 amino acids. Trimming cost V 0 bases and J 1 base, with 12 bases left between them. Germline V lookup: CDR1 SGDLS, CDR2 YYNGEE. There are many counts of this clonotype. The sequence came from a woman older than 75 in good health. This chain connects TRBV9 to TRBJ2-3; tentatively, D is TRBD2 (6 bases). Sample: blood. This chain's CDR3 is CASSVVPGGGTDTQYF. The CDR3 DNA sequence: TGTGCCAGCAGCGTAGTCCCTGGCGGGGGCACAGATACGCAGTATTTT.